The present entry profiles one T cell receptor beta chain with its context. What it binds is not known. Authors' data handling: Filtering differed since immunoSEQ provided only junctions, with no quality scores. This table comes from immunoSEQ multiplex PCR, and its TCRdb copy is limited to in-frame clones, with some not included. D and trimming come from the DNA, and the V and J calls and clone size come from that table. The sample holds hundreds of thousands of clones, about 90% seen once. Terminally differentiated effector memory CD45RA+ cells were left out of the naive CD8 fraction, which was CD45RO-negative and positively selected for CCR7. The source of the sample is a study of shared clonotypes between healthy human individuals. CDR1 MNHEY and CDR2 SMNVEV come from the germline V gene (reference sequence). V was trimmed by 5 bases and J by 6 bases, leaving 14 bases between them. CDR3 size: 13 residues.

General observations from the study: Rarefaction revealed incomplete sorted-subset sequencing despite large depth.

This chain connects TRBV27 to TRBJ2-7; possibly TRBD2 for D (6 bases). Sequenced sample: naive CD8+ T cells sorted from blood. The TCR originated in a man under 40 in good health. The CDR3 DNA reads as TGTGCCAGCAGTATCGGGGGTCTCGGCGAGCAGTACTTC. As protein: CASSIGGLGEQYF.